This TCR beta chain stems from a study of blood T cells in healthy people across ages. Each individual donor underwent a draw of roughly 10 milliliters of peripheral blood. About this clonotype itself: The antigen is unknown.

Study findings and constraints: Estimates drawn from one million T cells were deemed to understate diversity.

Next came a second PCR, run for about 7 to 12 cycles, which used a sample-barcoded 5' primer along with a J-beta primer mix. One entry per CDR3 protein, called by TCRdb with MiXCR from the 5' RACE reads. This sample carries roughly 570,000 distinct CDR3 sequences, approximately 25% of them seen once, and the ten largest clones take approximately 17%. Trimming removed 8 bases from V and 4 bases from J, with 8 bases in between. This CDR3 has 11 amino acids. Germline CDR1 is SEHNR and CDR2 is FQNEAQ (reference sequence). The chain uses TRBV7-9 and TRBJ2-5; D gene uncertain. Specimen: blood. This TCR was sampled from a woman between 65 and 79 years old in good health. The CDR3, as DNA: TGTGCCAGCCAGTATGTAGAGACCCAGTACTTC. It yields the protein CASQYVETQYF.